A single sample is the source of the 9 T cell receptor beta chains below, sequenced in a study of T and B cells in COVID-19 patients. Blood genomic DNA input for TRB amplification was about 240-550 ng. TRB rearrangements were amplified by multiplex PCR with BIOMED2 TRB-A/B primers. One entry per CDR3 protein, called by TCRdb with MiXCR from the multiplex PCR reads. The sample has approximately 20,000 distinct CDR3 sequences, roughly 29% seen once. The sample consisted of blood. The source is a human donor who had recovered from COVID-19.

The chain uses TRBV7-2 and TRBJ2-3; TRBD2 is a possible D gene (5 bases). The V gene's germline CDR1 is SGHTA and CDR2 FQGNSA. Deletions cut 7 bases from V and 2 bases from J, with 13 bases between. This CDR3 is built from 14 residues. Here the CDR3 reads CASTPVLATDTQYF. In DNA form, the CDR3 reads TGTGCCAGCACCCCTGTCCTAGCCACAGATACGCAGTATTTT. The full variable domain, rest sourced from reference TRBV7-2 and TRBJ2-3, is GAGVSQSPSNKVTEKGKDVELRCDPISGHTALYWYRQSLGQGLEFLIYFQGNSAPDKSGLPSDRFSAERTGGSVSTLTIQRTQQEDSAVYLCASTPVLATDTQYFGPGTRLTVL.

On this clonotype: This clone may be a read error of a much larger clone one base away. This chain uses TRBV6-5 with TRBJ2-7, with TRBD2 identical over 7 bases. The CDR3 has 15 amino acids. Germline CDR1 reads MNHEY; CDR2 reads SVGAGI. The J segment lost 3 bases and the V segment lost 5 bases, leaving 10 bases of the junction unmatched. This chain's CDR3 is CASSEDPGGGYEQYF. The CDR3 DNA reads as TGTGCCAGCAGTGAAGACCCTGGCGGGGGCTACGAGCAGTACTTC.

This clonotype has ten or more counts. The chain combines TRBV19 with TRBJ2-7, with 12 bases fitting TRBD2. V trimming: 5 bases; J trimming: 3 bases; junction bases outside the gene matches: 8. CDR1 is LNHDA and CDR2 is SQIVND in the germline V gene (reference sequence). The CDR3 is 16 amino acids. The CDR3 is CASSPVTSGGDYEQYF. In DNA form, the CDR3 reads TGTGCCAGTAGTCCGGTGACTAGCGGGGGAGACTACGAGCAGTACTTC.

This clonotype is medium-sized within its sample. V and J are TRBV29-1 and TRBJ2-5; TRBD2 agrees at 7 bases. Germline CDR1 and CDR2: SQVTM and ANQGSEA. The V gene end was trimmed by 5 bases and the J gene end by 5 bases; junction bases not matched to a gene: 5. The CDR3 extends over 12 amino acids. CDR3 DNA: TGCAGCGTTCGGGGAGGGGCCGAGACCCAGTACTTC. It is translated as CSVRGGAETQYF.

This clonotype was seen repeatedly, ten times or more. This rearrangement joins TRBV19 to TRBJ2-3; perhaps D is TRBD1 or TRBD2 (5 bases each). This CDR3 comprises 15 residues. V gave up 6 bases and J gave up 4 bases, with 17 bases separating them. Germline V CDR1 and CDR2: LNHDA, SQIVND (reference sequence). CDR3 amino acids: CASSLWDLGPDTQYF. The CDR3 DNA sequence: TGTGCCAGTAGCCTCTGGGACCTTGGGCCAGATACGCAGTATTTT.

In its sample, this clonotype is medium-sized (0.01 to 0.1%). The J gene is TRBJ2-3, the V gene TRBV15, with D possibly called TRBD1 or TRBD2 (6 bases each). Germline CDR1 is LNHNV and CDR2 is YYDKDF (reference sequence). Trimming stripped 6 bases from V and 1 base from J, with 11 bases between. The CDR3 is made up of 14 amino acids. The CDR3 here is CATRLGGGTDTQYF. In DNA, the CDR3 is TGTGCCACCAGACTGGGGGGCGGCACAGATACGCAGTATTTT.

This clonotype came up a few times. This chain links TRBV20-1 with TRBJ2-3; D may match TRBD1 or TRBD2 (5 bases each). This CDR3 has 13 residues. Germline-derived CDR1 and CDR2 are DFQATT and SNEGSKA (reference sequence). V dropped 6 bases and J dropped 2 bases, with 12 bases sitting between them. The CDR3, as DNA: TGCAGTGCCCCGGGGCGGTACACAGATACGCAGTATTTT. Its protein is CSAPGRYTDTQYF.

Regarding this clonotype: At one end, the junction sequence differs from germline, possibly due to a read error. The chain employs TRBV15 and TRBJ1-5; TRBD1 agrees at 9 bases. CDR3 length: 15 amino acids. CDR1 is LNHNV and CDR2 is YYDKDF in the germline V gene (reference sequence). CDR3 nucleotides: TGTGCCTCCAGTCAGGACAGGGGAGGAAATCAGCCCCAGCATTTT. It is translated as CASSQDRGGNQPQHF.

This clonotype was detected only a few times. At one end the junction does not follow the germline gene, possibly because of a read error. The chain recombines TRBV6-6 with TRBJ2-3; D is possibly TRBD1 (6 bases). The CDR3 covers 13 residues. Germline-derived CDR1 and CDR2 are MNHNY and SVGAGI (reference sequence). CDR3: CAISDRGTDTQYF. The CDR3 DNA sequence: TGTGCCATCAGTGATAGGGGGACAGATACGCAGTATTTT.